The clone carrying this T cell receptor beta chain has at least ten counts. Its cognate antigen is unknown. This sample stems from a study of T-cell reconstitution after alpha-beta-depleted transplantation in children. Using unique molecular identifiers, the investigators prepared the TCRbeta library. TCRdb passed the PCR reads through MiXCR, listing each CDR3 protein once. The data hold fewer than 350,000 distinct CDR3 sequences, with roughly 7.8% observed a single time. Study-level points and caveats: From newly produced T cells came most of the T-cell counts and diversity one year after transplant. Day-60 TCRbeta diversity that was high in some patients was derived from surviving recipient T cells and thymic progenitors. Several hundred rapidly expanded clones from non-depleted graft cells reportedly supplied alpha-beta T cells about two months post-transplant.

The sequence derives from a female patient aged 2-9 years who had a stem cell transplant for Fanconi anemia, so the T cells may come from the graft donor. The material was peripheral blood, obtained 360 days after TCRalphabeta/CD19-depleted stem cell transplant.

The CDR3 region has the DNA TGTGCCAGCAGTGGGCTATACGAGCAGTACTTC. Its protein product is CASSGLYEQYF. The V and J genes are TRBV6-2 or TRBV6-3 and TRBJ2-7; D unclear. Germline CDR1 reads MNHEY; CDR2 reads SVGEGT. The CDR3 totals 11 residues. V was trimmed by 5 bases and J by 4 bases, leaving 6 bases between them.